This record covers a single T cell receptor beta chain. Its target is not known. The data belong to a study of shared clonotypes between healthy human individuals. General study points: In contrast to clonotypes shared by all four donors, non-shared clonotypes had lower generation probabilities.

CD45RO-negative cells were positively selected for CCR7, leaving out terminally differentiated effector memory CD45RA+ cells. Every donor, a Caucasian adult, lived in Nashville, Tennessee. The data were produced by immunoSEQ multiplex PCR, yet TCRdb's version contains in-frame clones alone and is incomplete. The sample records approximately 2,000,000 clones, 85% to 95% being singletons. The CDR3 loop spans 12 amino acids. J lost 5 bases, V lost 4 bases, and 2 bases had no gene match. Germline V gene data show CDR1 as SQVTM and CDR2 as ANQGSEA. Sequencing was done on a sample of naive CD8+ T cells from PBMCs. This chain connects TRBV29-1 to TRBJ1-5; 7 positions agree with TRBD1. This TCR derives from a man aged 18 to 30 in good health. Some clones in this sample may be carry-over from other donors' samples. CDR3 residues: CSVGGQYQPQHF. The CDR3 DNA is TGCAGCGTTGGGGGACAGTATCAGCCCCAGCATTTT.